A selection of T cell receptor beta chains follows, all from one sample in a study of response to subunit inactivated influenza vaccine. One entry per CDR3 protein results from TCRdb running MiXCR on the RT-PCR reads. The data hold about 650,000 distinct CDR3 sequences, with 15% to 19% observed a single time. The material sequenced was PBMCs from blood, taken approximately 13 days after vaccination. All receptors derive from a man aged 45-65 years who received an inactivated influenza vaccine. Each CDR3 is given with its conserved first and last residue. The order of the fields is V gene, J gene, clone size, D gene, CDR3 DNA, CDR3 protein. D genes are given only for firm matches. Where a row states a size, it is once, few, many or the class of an expanded clone; other rows omit it.

TRBV18,TRBJ2-3,-,-,TGTGCCAGCTCACGAGAGGACAGTAATTGGGATACGCAGTATTTT,CASSREDSNWDTQYF
TRBV3-1,TRBJ2-1,few,-,TGTGCCAGCAGCCAACTACGCAATGAGCAGTTCTTC,CASSQLRNEQFF
TRBV19,TRBJ1-5,few,-,TGTGCCAGTAGTCCCGGGACAATCTATCAGCCCCAGCATTTT,CASSPGTIYQPQHF
TRBV11-1,TRBJ2-5,-,-,TGTGCCAGCAGCTTAGCGTACGGGCAGGGGAACTACCAAGAGACCCAGTACTTC,CASSLAYGQGNYQETQYF
TRBV29-1,TRBJ2-1,few,-,TGCAGCGTTGCCGAGTCCAATGAGCAGTTCTTC,CSVAESNEQFF
TRBV12-3/TRBV12-4,TRBJ1-1,-,TRBD1,TGTGCCAGCAGCCAGGGGGCTCGCGGCACTGAAGCTTTCTTT,CASSQGARGTEAFF
TRBV7-8,TRBJ2-2,-,-,TGTGCCAGCAGCTTACCCGGACAGTTCGCGAACACCGGGGAGCTGTTTTTT,CASSLPGQFANTGELFF
TRBV7-6,TRBJ2-5,-,-,TGTGCCAGCAGCTTAGCGGTGGAGTACCAAGAGACCCAGTACTTC,CASSLAVEYQETQYF
TRBV20-1,TRBJ2-1,-,TRBD2,TGCAGTGCTAGCGCCCAGCGGGGACCCTACAATGAGCAGTTCTTC,CSASAQRGPYNEQFF
TRBV7-8,TRBJ2-3,few,TRBD2,TGTGCCAGCAGAAAAGGGACTAGGGTCCATAGCACAGATACGCAGTATTTT,CASRKGTRVHSTDTQYF
TRBV7-9,TRBJ2-7,many,TRBD1,TGTGCCAGCAGCGCCGGACAGGGAGGCGAGCAGTACTTC,CASSAGQGGEQYF
TRBV4-3,TRBJ2-2,few,-,TGCGCCAGCAGCCAAGGGCGACCAACCGGGGAGCTGTTTTTT,CASSQGRPTGELFF
TRBV6-6,TRBJ2-1,-,-,TGTGCCAGCAGCCGAGCGGATGAGCAGTTCTTC,CASSRADEQFF
TRBV20-1,TRBJ2-1,few,TRBD2,TGCAGTGCTACGGGACTAGCTAGCAATGAGCAGTTCTTC,CSATGLASNEQFF
TRBV7-2,TRBJ2-4,-,-,TGTGCCAGCAGCTTAGGTCAGAAAGACATTCAGTACTTC,CASSLGQKDIQYF
TRBV2,TRBJ2-5,-,-,TGTGCCAGCAGTGACTCCGGACACAAAGAGACCCAGTACTTC,CASSDSGHKETQYF
TRBV11-2,TRBJ1-1,once,-,TGTGCCAGCAGCGTAACAGGGTGGGACACTGAAGCTTTCTTT,CASSVTGWDTEAFF
TRBV7-2,TRBJ2-7,-,TRBD2,TGTGCCAGCAGACCCCGACTAGCGGGACGCTACGAGCAGTACTTC,CASRPRLAGRYEQYF
TRBV7-2,TRBJ2-5,-,TRBD2,TGTGCCAGCAGCTTCCGACGACTAGCGGGTGACCAAGAGACCCAGTACTTC,CASSFRRLAGDQETQYF
TRBV20-1,TRBJ2-5,few,TRBD2,TGCAGTGCTAGAAGTGATCTAGCGGCATGGGAGACCCAGTACTTC,CSARSDLAAWETQYF
TRBV9,TRBJ2-2,-,TRBD2,TGTGCCAGCAGCGGCAGACTAGCGGGGAACACCGGGGAGCTGTTTTTT,CASSGRLAGNTGELFF
TRBV5-1,TRBJ2-7,many,TRBD2,TGCGCCAGCAGCTACCGGACTAGCGGGGCCCACCCCTACTACGAGCAGTACTTC,CASSYRTSGAHPYYEQYF
TRBV23-1,TRBJ2-7,-,TRBD1,TGCGCCAGCAGTCATCAGACGGGACAGTCCTACGAGCAGTACTTC,CASSHQTGQSYEQYF
TRBV9,TRBJ2-1,-,-,TGTGCCAGCAGCCGGGGAACTGATTACAATGAGCAGTTCTTC,CASSRGTDYNEQFF
TRBV7-6,TRBJ1-1,-,-,TGTGCCAGCAGCACTATTTCTCCGGGAAATAGCGAAGCTTTCTTT,CASSTISPGNSEAFF
TRBV7-2,TRBJ2-5,-,-,TGTGCCAGCAGGGCGCGGATGGCTTTCGAGACCCAGTACTTC,CASRARMAFETQYF
TRBV19,TRBJ2-7,-,TRBD2,TGTGCCAGTACCAGGGACTACCCCTCCTACGAGCAGTACTTC,CASTRDYPSYEQYF
TRBV30,TRBJ2-1,many,-,TGTGCCTGGAGTGTACCACAAAACGCGCGAGACAATGAGCAGTTCTTC,CAWSVPQNARDNEQFF
TRBV2,TRBJ2-2,-,TRBD2,TGTGCCAGCAGTGAAGCCCCTAGCGGGATCCAACCCACCGGGGAGCTGTTTTTT,CASSEAPSGIQPTGELFF
TRBV28,TRBJ2-4,-,TRBD1,TGTGCCAGCACGGACTCTCGGACAGGGGGGAACATTCAGTACTTC,CASTDSRTGGNIQYF
TRBV20-1,TRBJ1-2,few,TRBD1,TGCAGTGCAACCCGCCGGGACAGGGTCCGGGGCTACACCTTC,CSATRRDRVRGYTF
TRBV29-1,TRBJ2-6,few,-,TGCAGCCTAACCGGGTCTGGGGCCAACGTCCTGACTTTC,CSLTGSGANVLTF
TRBV6-2/TRBV6-3,TRBJ2-3,-,TRBD2,TGTGCCAGCAGTTACCCCACTAGCGGGAGTTTTGAAGCGACCGATACGCAGTATTTT,CASSYPTSGSFEATDTQYF
TRBV7-8,TRBJ2-1,few,TRBD1,TGTGCCAGCAGCTTAGCTCGACAGGGGAACGGCAATGAGCAGTTCTTC,CASSLARQGNGNEQFF
TRBV5-1,TRBJ2-7,-,TRBD1,TGCGCCAGCAGAGTTGGGGACAGTTCCTACGAGCAGTACTTC,CASRVGDSSYEQYF
TRBV4-1,TRBJ1-1,many,-,TGCGCCAGCAGCCAAGATATCCGGGGCACTGAAGCTTTCTTT,CASSQDIRGTEAFF
TRBV7-9,TRBJ2-7,-,-,TGTGCCAGCAGCTTAGGGGCAGCCTCGAGCTTC,CASSLGAASSF
TRBV5-4,TRBJ2-3,once,-,TGTGCCAGCAGCTTCGACCCGAAAGTGCGAGATACGCAGTATTTT,CASSFDPKVRDTQYF
TRBV7-8,TRBJ1-5,-,TRBD1,TGTGCCAGCAGCCCTCCGGGCAGGGGGGTAAAGCCCCAGCTTTTT,CASSPPGRGVKPQLF
TRBV6-1,TRBJ2-1,-,-,TGTGCCAGCCGGCCGGAAAGCTCCTACAATGAGCAGTTCTTC,CASRPESSYNEQFF
TRBV28,TRBJ2-7,many,-,TGTGCCAGCGCCTTTTGGGGCAGGGGAACGCCTAGCTCCTACGAGCAGTACTTC,CASAFWGRGTPSSYEQYF
TRBV5-1,TRBJ2-5,few,TRBD2,TGCGCCAGCAGCCTCGGACTAGCGGGAGAAAAAGAGACCCAGTACTTC,CASSLGLAGEKETQYF
TRBV5-1,TRBJ2-7,-,TRBD2,TGCGCCAGCAGCTTGGTCAGCGGGAGGTATAATGAGCAGTACTTC,CASSLVSGRYNEQYF
TRBV11-2,TRBJ2-5,few,-,TGTGCCAGCAGCCCGCGGTCGGGGATGGGTGAGACCCAGTACTTC,CASSPRSGMGETQYF
TRBV7-2,TRBJ2-2,-,TRBD1,TGTGCCAGCAGCGTACAGGGGGCTTACACAGGGGAGCTGTTTTTT,CASSVQGAYTGELFF
TRBV7-3,TRBJ2-5,-,-,TGTGCCAGCAGCTTATTGCCCCTAGAGACCCAGTACTTC,CASSLLPLETQYF
TRBV6-6,TRBJ2-3,many,-,TGTGCCAGCAGTTGGTACGGCTCTAGCACAGATACGCAGTATTTT,CASSWYGSSTDTQYF
TRBV25-1,TRBJ2-3,many,-,TGTGCCAGCAGTGAAGGTAGCGCGGGGGATACGCAGTATTTT,CASSEGSAGDTQYF
TRBV20-1,TRBJ2-1,-,TRBD1,TGCAGTGCTACCCCCAATCCCGGGACAGGGGGCAATGAGCAGTTCTTC,CSATPNPGTGGNEQFF
TRBV28,TRBJ2-7,-,-,TGTGCCAGCAGTGCAAACGGGGGTACTAGCCGCCACGAGCAGTACTTC,CASSANGGTSRHEQYF